This T cell receptor beta chain was identified in a study of cytomegalovirus exposure and HLA in healthy donors. The V gene lost 0 bases and the J gene lost 2 bases, with 7 bases spanning the gap. Germline values: CDR1 SGHRS, CDR2 YFSETQ. The CDR3 runs 14 residues. The PCR was carried out with 60 Vbeta primers and 13 Jbeta primers. Profiled with immunoSEQ multiplex PCR; TCRdb holds only in-frame clones, not every one. The table has tens of thousands of clones, less than 80% seen once. This rearrangement joins TRBV5-1 to TRBJ2-3; no definite D call. Sequencing was performed on PBMCs. This receptor was taken from a woman aged 40 to 55 in good health and CMV-seropositive. CDR3: CASSLANPTDTQYF. The CDR3 bases are TGCGCCAGCAGCTTGGCCAATCCCACAGATACGCAGTATTTT.